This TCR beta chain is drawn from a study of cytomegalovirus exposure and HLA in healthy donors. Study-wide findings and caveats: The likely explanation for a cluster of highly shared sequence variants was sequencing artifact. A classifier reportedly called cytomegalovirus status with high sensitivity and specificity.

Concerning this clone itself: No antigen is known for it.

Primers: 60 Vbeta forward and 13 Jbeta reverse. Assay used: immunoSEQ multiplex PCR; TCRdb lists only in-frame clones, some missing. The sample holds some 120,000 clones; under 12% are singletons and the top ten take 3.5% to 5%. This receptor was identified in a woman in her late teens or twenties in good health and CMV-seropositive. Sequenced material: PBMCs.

CDR3 bases: TGTGCCAGCAGTTCGGTAGCGGGAGACAATGAGCAGTTCTTC. Amino acids: CASSSVAGDNEQFF. The chain carries TRBV27 and TRBJ2-1; 9 nucleotides align to TRBD2. The CDR3 is 14 residues long. Germline values: CDR1 MNHEY, CDR2 SMNVEV (reference sequence). V was pared by 4 bases and J by 5 bases, with 3 bases of the junction left unmatched.